This entry lists 29 T cell receptor beta chains sequenced from one sample in a study of cytomegalovirus exposure and HLA in healthy donors. Primers included in the PCR were 60 Vbeta and 13 Jbeta primers. The data were produced by immunoSEQ multiplex PCR, yet TCRdb's version contains in-frame clones alone and is incomplete. The sample contains some 180,000 clones, around 81% of which appear only once. Sequenced: PBMCs. Source of these receptors: a man aged 25 to 40 in good health and CMV-seronegative.

V and J are TRBV2 and TRBJ2-1; 14 nucleotides align to TRBD2. V was clipped by 5 bases and J by 14 bases; unmatched bases: 14. CDR3 length equals 16 residues. CDR1 is SNHLY and CDR2 is FYNNEI in the germline V gene. CDR3 nucleotides: TGTGCCAGCAGTCCCCGACCAGGGACTAGCGGGAGTCAGGAGTTCTTC. As protein: CASSPRPGTSGSQEFF.

The chain employs TRBV27 and TRBJ2-7, with D possibly being TRBD1 (6 bases). This CDR3 spans 13 amino acids. Germline V gene lookup returns CDR1 MNHEY and CDR2 SMNVEV (reference sequence). Trimming removed 4 bases from V and 11 bases from J, with 18 bases in between. CDR3 in DNA: TGTGCCAGCAGTTCCATGGTGCAGGGGCGAAAGTACTTC. This sequence encodes CASSSMVQGRKYF.

The chain recombines TRBV11-2 with TRBJ1-2, with TRBD1 as a possible D gene (5 bases). Deletions cut 5 bases from V and 8 bases from J, with 15 bases between. CDR1 is SGHAT, CDR2 FQNNGV, per germline. The CDR3 is 13 amino acids. CDR3: CASSPGAGVGYTF. For the CDR3, the DNA is TGTGCCAGCAGCCCCGGCGCGGGGGTAGGCTACACCTTC.

J is TRBJ2-5 and V is TRBV29-1; 8 bases are shared with TRBD2. Germline V lookup: CDR1 SQVTM, CDR2 ANQGSEA. This CDR3 region has 15 residues. The J segment lost 2 bases and the V segment lost 3 bases, leaving 8 bases of the junction unmatched. For the CDR3, the DNA is TGCAGCGTTGAGACACCAGCGGGAGTTCAAGAGACCCAGTACTTC. It codes for CSVETPAGVQETQYF.

V and J are TRBV5-6 and TRBJ2-7; 9 bases match TRBD2. This CDR3 has 16 amino acids. Germline trimming cut 2 bases from V and 3 bases from J; bases unmatched to any gene: 9. Germline V gene sequence: CDR1 SGHDT, CDR2 YYEEEE. CDR3 nucleotides: TGTGCCAGCAGCTTTCTGACTAGCGGAAAATACTACGAGCAGTACTTC. Translating gives CASSFLTSGKYYEQYF.

J is TRBJ2-3 and V is TRBV11-2, with 8 nucleotides matching TRBD1. The CDR3 runs 15 residues. Trimming at V came to 7 bases and at J to 1 base, leaving 7 bases not matched to a gene. CDR1 and CDR2 (germline): SGHAT, FQNNGV. CDR3 sequence (DNA): TGTGCCAGCACGACAGGGGTGATGGGCACAGATACGCAGTATTTT. Protein product: CASTTGVMGTDTQYF.

The V call is TRBV5-1, the J call TRBJ2-3; D possibly corresponds to TRBD1 (5 bases). There are 14 residues in the CDR3. Trimming removed 7 bases from V and 1 base from J, with 13 bases in between. CDR1 SGHRS and CDR2 YFSETQ come from the germline V gene. The DNA for the CDR3 is TGCGCCAGCGCTGACAGCGCTGGCACAGATACGCAGTATTTT. Protein: CASADSAGTDTQYF.

J is TRBJ2-7 and V is TRBV6-1, with TRBD2 matching over 15 bases. V dropped 4 bases and J dropped 7; count of bases not matched to a gene: 8. Germline-derived CDR1 and CDR2 are MNHNS and SASEGT. The CDR3 consists of 16 residues. This chain's CDR3 is CASSAPGTSGRREQYF. The CDR3 coding sequence is TGTGCCAGCAGTGCTCCCGGGACTAGCGGGAGGAGGGAGCAGTACTTC.

V is TRBV6-1 and J is TRBJ1-1; TRBD1 might be the D (6 bases). Trimming removed 9 bases from V and 0 bases from J, with 14 bases in between. The CDR3 is made up of 14 amino acids. Per the germline V gene, CDR1 is MNHNS and CDR2 is SASEGT. The chain's CDR3 is CASPRGGLNTEAFF. The CDR3, as DNA: TGTGCCAGTCCTAGGGGGGGTCTGAACACTGAAGCTTTCTTT.

V gene TRBV5-1 combines with J gene TRBJ2-3; D uncertain. Germline V gene data show CDR1 as SGHRS and CDR2 as YFSETQ. The CDR3 length is 14 residues. V lost 0 bases to trimming and J lost 2 bases, with 7 bases between them. The CDR3 is CASSLATVTDTQYF. CDR3 nucleotides: TGCGCCAGCAGCTTGGCTACAGTCACAGATACGCAGTATTTT.

This chain connects TRBV11-3 to TRBJ2-2, with 9 positions matching TRBD2. V dropped 4 bases and J dropped 6; count of bases not matched to a gene: 12. CDR3 length: 17 amino acids. The germline V gene has CDR1 SGHNT and CDR2 YENEEA. The CDR3: CASSSGASGTRAGELFF. The DNA of the CDR3 is TGTGCCAGCAGCTCAGGGGCTAGCGGGACAAGAGCCGGGGAGCTGTTTTTT.

V and J are TRBV5-1 and TRBJ2-5; D is uncertain. Germline assignment: CDR1 SGHRS and CDR2 YFSETQ. This CDR3 contains 15 residues. V gave up 1 base and J gave up 4 bases, with 14 bases separating them. CDR3 in DNA: TGCGCCAGCAGCTTGACTGATGTGAGATTAGAGACCCAGTACTTC. Protein sequence: CASSLTDVRLETQYF.

This clone was seen more than once but under ten times. The V gene is TRBV2, the J gene TRBJ2-7; 11 nucleotides align to TRBD2. The germline CDR1 and CDR2 sequences are SNHLY and FYNNEI. The trim removed 7 bases at V and 7 bases at J, leaving 9 bases unmatched. CDR3 size: 14 residues. The chain's CDR3 is CASTLGLAAVEQYF. The CDR3 region has the DNA TGTGCCAGCACTTTGGGACTAGCGGCTGTAGAGCAGTACTTC.

In nucleotides, the CDR3 is TGTGCCAGCATTAAAGCGGGGGCTGGCTTGACCGGGGAGCTGTTTTTT. It translates to CASIKAGAGLTGELFF. This chain connects TRBV28 to TRBJ2-2; TRBD2 matches at 8 bases. The CDR3 totals 16 residues. Germline V gene data show CDR1 as MDHEN and CDR2 as SYDVKM. Trimming removed 7 bases from V and 5 bases from J; junction bases left unmatched: 12.

The rearrangement uses TRBV5-1 and TRBJ2-6, with D possibly TRBD2 on 5 matching bases. This CDR3 spans 15 amino acids. Germline CDR1 SGHRS, CDR2 YFSETQ. Deletions cut 5 bases from V and 0 bases from J, with 9 bases between. As DNA, the CDR3 is TGCGCCAGCAGACTGGACTTCTCTGGGGCCAACGTCCTGACTTTC. Translating it yields CASRLDFSGANVLTF.

This clone occurred once. The chain has TRBV27 and TRBJ2-1, with TRBD2 matching over 7 bases. This CDR3 comprises 15 residues. V lost 6 bases, J lost 3 bases, and 8 bases stayed unmatched. Germline V gives CDR1 MNHEY, CDR2 SMNVEV (reference sequence). DNA of the CDR3: TGTGCCAGCAGCCCCGGGACTACCATCTACAATGAGCAGTTCTTC. It translates to CASSPGTTIYNEQFF.

This sequence joins TRBV10-3 and TRBJ1-1, with D hard to call. V gave up 5 bases and J gave up 4 bases, with 14 bases separating them. Germline values: CDR1 ENHRY, CDR2 SYGVKD. This CDR3 has 14 amino acids. CDR3 nucleotides: TGTGCCATCAGTCGGACTCAATGGGGCACTGAAGCTTTCTTT. This translates into CAISRTQWGTEAFF.

The chain has TRBV9 and TRBJ2-2, with a tentative D call TRBD2 (5 bases). This CDR3 is built from 13 residues. With 3 bases removed from V and 5 bases from J, the gap between germline ends came to 8 bases. CDR1 is SGDLS and CDR2 is YYNGEE in the germline V gene. CDR3 DNA sequence: TGTGCCAGCAGCGCCACGGGGACCGGGGAGCTGTTTTTT. Translated, it gives CASSATGTGELFF.

V is TRBV19 and J is TRBJ1-1, with D tentatively TRBD1 (5 bases). V lost 7 bases to trimming and J lost 4 bases, with 16 bases between them. The CDR3 covers 14 residues. Germline V gene data show CDR1 as LNHDA and CDR2 as SQIVND (reference sequence). This chain's CDR3 is CASTLSGPGTEAFF. CDR3 sequence (DNA): TGTGCCAGTACCCTCTCAGGGCCTGGCACTGAAGCTTTCTTT.

This sequence joins TRBV11-2 and TRBJ2-7, with D possibly being TRBD2 (6 bases). Germline V lookup: CDR1 SGHAT, CDR2 FQNNGV. This CDR3 has 16 amino acids. Deletions cut 1 base from V and 4 bases from J, with 17 bases between. Here the CDR3 reads CASSLVAGPSPYEQYF. The CDR3 DNA follows: TGTGCCAGCAGCTTAGTGGCGGGACCATCCCCGTACGAGCAGTACTTC.

The chain employs TRBV27 and TRBJ2-2; D gene ambiguous. The CDR3 is 12 amino acids. The V and J ends lost 6 bases and 3 bases respectively, with 5 bases between them. Per germline, CDR1 MNHEY and CDR2 SMNVEV (reference sequence). In DNA, the CDR3 is TGTGCCAGCAGCGGGTACACCGGGGAGCTGTTTTTT. This sequence encodes CASSGYTGELFF.

CDR3 nucleotide sequence: TGTGCCAGCAGCCACCAAGGGGCCATACTCGAGCAGTACTTC. Amino acids: CASSHQGAILEQYF. The chain links TRBV14 to TRBJ2-5, with D possibly TRBD1 on 5 matching bases. The J call may be in error: the DNA end matches TRBJ2-7 better. Germline V gives CDR1 SGHDN, CDR2 FVKESK. The CDR3 consists of 14 residues.

The genes are TRBV27 and TRBJ1-4, with 8 bases aligning to TRBD1. This CDR3 contains 17 residues. Looked up from germline, CDR1 is MNHEY and CDR2 is SMNVEV (reference sequence). Unmatched junction bases numbered 9, after V lost 2 bases and J lost 4 bases. The CDR3 loop reads CASSLRAFGQGNEKLFF. The CDR3 bases are TGTGCCAGCAGTTTACGGGCTTTCGGACAGGGTAATGAAAAACTGTTTTTT.

This clone has only a few counts. This sequence joins TRBV25-1 and TRBJ2-5; TRBD2 matches at 12 bases. V was pared by 3 bases and J by 5 bases, with 10 bases of the junction left unmatched. Germline assignment: CDR1 MGHDK and CDR2 SYGVNS. The CDR3 runs 17 residues. The chain's CDR3 is CASSDSQLAGGGETQYF. CDR3 sequence (DNA): TGTGCCAGCAGTGACTCCCAACTAGCGGGAGGCGGGGAGACCCAGTACTTC.

This clone came up a few times. This same CDR3 is encoded by further DNA sequences in the sample. This chain connects TRBV2 to TRBJ1-5, with 7 bases matching TRBD1. The germline CDR1 and CDR2 sequences are SNHLY and FYNNEI. The CDR3 sequence is 14 residues long. Losses at the gene ends were 4 bases for V and 4 bases for J; bases not matched to a gene: 4. CDR3 region: CASSGGQTNQPQHF. CDR3 bases: TGTGCCAGCAGTGGGGGACAGACAAATCAGCCCCAGCATTTT.

The chain links TRBV28 to TRBJ1-2; 10 bases are shared with TRBD1. Germline V CDR1 and CDR2: MDHEN, SYDVKM. The junction had 9 bases not matched to a gene; V was cut back by 3 bases and J by 5 bases. The length of the CDR3 is 16 residues. CDR3 loop: CASSLVVRDRGYGYTF. The CDR3 DNA sequence: TGTGCCAGCAGTTTGGTCGTGCGGGACAGGGGTTATGGCTACACCTTC.

The chain joins TRBV7-9 to TRBJ1-1; D may be TRBD1 (6 bases). The CDR3 contains 13 residues. V was trimmed by 5 bases and J by 4 bases, leaving 11 bases between them. Germline CDR1 SEHNR, CDR2 FQNEAQ (reference sequence). The CDR3 DNA is TGTGCCAGCAGCATACCAGGGGCCACTGAAGCTTTCTTT. Translation: CASSIPGATEAFF. Filled out from reference TRBV7-9 and TRBJ1-1, the complete variable domain reads DTGVSQNPRHKITKRGQNVTFRCDPISEHNRLYWYRQTLGQGPEFLTYFQNEAQLEKSRLLSDRFSAERPKGSFSTLEIQRTEQGDSAMYLCASSIPGATEAFFGQGTRLTVV.

The chain links TRBV5-4 to TRBJ2-2, with 7 bases matching TRBD1. Germline-derived CDR1 and CDR2 are SGHNT and YYREEE (reference sequence). CDR3 length: 15 residues. V was pared by 2 bases and J by 6 bases, with 7 bases of the junction left unmatched. The CDR3 reads CASSLRKGAPGELFF. CDR3 sequence (DNA): TGTGCCAGCAGCTTAAGAAAGGGGGCGCCCGGGGAGCTGTTTTTT.

For this clone: The germline gene is not matched at one end of the junction; a read error may be the cause. The CDR3 sequence: CAGSLALSEAFF. CDR3 nucleotides: TGTGCCGGCAGCTTAGCCCTCTCGGAAGCTTTCTTT. The chain employs TRBV13 and TRBJ1-1; D uncertain. CDR1 and CDR2 from the germline V gene are PRHDT and FYEKMQ (reference sequence). The CDR3 totals 12 residues.